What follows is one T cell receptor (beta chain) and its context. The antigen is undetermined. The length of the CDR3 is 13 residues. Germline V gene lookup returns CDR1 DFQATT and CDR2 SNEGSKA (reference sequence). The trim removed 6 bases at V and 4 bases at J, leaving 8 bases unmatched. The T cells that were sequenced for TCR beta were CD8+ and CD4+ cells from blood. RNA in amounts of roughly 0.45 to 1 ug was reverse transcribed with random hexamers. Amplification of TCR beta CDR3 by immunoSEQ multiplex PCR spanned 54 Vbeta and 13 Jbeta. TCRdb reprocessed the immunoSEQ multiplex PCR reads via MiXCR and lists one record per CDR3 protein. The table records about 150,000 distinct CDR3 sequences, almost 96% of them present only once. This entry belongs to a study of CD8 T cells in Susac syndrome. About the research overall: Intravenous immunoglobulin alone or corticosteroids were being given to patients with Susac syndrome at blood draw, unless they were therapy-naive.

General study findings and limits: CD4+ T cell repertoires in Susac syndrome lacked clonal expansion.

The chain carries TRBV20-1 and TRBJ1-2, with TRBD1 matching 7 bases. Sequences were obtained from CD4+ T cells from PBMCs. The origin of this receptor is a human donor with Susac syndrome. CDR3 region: CSAPDRSSYGYTF. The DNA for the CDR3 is TGCAGTGCCCCGGACAGGAGCAGCTATGGCTACACCTTC.